These 26 T cell receptor beta chains were sequenced from one sample in a study of Ad26.COV2.S vaccination and SARS-CoV-2 variants. The treatment: some 19 received Ad26.COV2.S at low or high dose, single or two shots; about five received placebo; per-sample allocation not given. Specimens were obtained on day 63 following the first vaccine or placebo injection. Profiled with immunoSEQ multiplex PCR; TCRdb holds only in-frame clones, not every one. Here the sample spans 350,000 to 400,000 clones, approximately 91% being singletons. The sample in question was peripheral blood, obtained in a trial of Ad26.COV2.S vaccine versus placebo. All receptors derive from a person aged 18-60 years who received the Ad26.COV2.S COVID-19 vaccine or a placebo.

The chain links TRBV29-1 to TRBJ1-6; TRBD1 aligns across 8 bases. The CDR3 consists of 13 residues. V lost 7 bases to trimming and J lost 8 bases; unmatched junction nucleotides: 7. Germline-derived CDR1 and CDR2 are SQVTM and ANQGSEA. CDR3 amino acids: CSATTGGDSPLHF. The CDR3 DNA sequence: TGCAGCGCTACAACAGGGGGAGATTCACCCCTCCACTTT.

This rearrangement joins TRBV19 to TRBJ1-1; no firm D call. The CDR3 runs 15 residues. Germline assignment: CDR1 LNHDA and CDR2 SQIVND (reference sequence). V lost 0 bases, J lost 5 bases, and 13 bases lay in between. The CDR3 here is CASSIDRVSGTEAFF. In DNA form, the CDR3 reads TGTGCCAGTAGTATAGATAGAGTATCGGGAACTGAAGCTTTCTTT.

The chain carries TRBV25-1 and TRBJ2-3; perhaps TRBD1 as D (6 bases). This CDR3 contains 15 residues. Germline CDR1 MGHDK, CDR2 SYGVNS. The V end lost 5 bases, the J end lost 3 bases, and 15 bases lay between the germline ends. The CDR3: CASSHTGRTTDTQYF. The CDR3 DNA reads as TGTGCCAGCAGTCATACAGGGCGGACTACAGATACGCAGTATTTT.

This chain links TRBV4-1 with TRBJ2-1; maybe TRBD2 (6 bases). V lost 1 base to trimming and J lost 6 bases, with 16 bases between them. The CDR3 contains 16 residues. Germline-derived CDR1 and CDR2 are MGHRA and YSYEKL. CDR3 bases: TGCGCCAGCAGCCAAGTGCTAGCGTCGGGGATCAATGAGCAGTTCTTC. Translation gives CASSQVLASGINEQFF.

This clone was seen a single time. The chain carries TRBV12-3 or TRBV12-4 and TRBJ1-2, with TRBD1 identical over 7 bases. V gave up 6 bases and J gave up 5 bases; unmatched junction bases: 3. The CDR3 loop spans 12 amino acids. The CDR3 coding sequence is TGTGCCAGCAGCGACAGGGCTTATGGCTACACCTTC. It is translated as CASSDRAYGYTF.

The V call is TRBV3-1 (or the pseudogene TRBV3-2), the J call TRBJ1-2; possible D gene TRBD1, 5 bases. CDR1 LGHDT and CDR2 YNNKEL come from the germline V gene (reference sequence). V was cut by 1 base and J by 2 bases, with 8 bases left in between. The CDR3 contains 14 residues. CDR3 sequence: CASSQVEGNYGYTF. As DNA, the CDR3 is TGTGCCAGCAGCCAAGTCGAGGGGAACTATGGCTACACCTTC.

The gene calls are TRBV3-1 (or the pseudogene TRBV3-2) and TRBJ2-5; 7 bases align to TRBD1. CDR1 is LGHDT and CDR2 is YNNKEL in the germline V gene (reference sequence). The trim removed 0 bases at V and 5 bases at J, leaving 3 bases unmatched. CDR3 length equals 14 residues. In DNA, the CDR3 is TGTGCCAGCAGCCAAGAGAACAGGGGTGAGACCCAGTACTTC. Its translation: CASSQENRGETQYF.

The chain carries TRBV9 and TRBJ1-3, with D uncertain. V was clipped by 4 bases and J by 0 bases, with 14 bases between them. This CDR3 has 16 residues. Germline V gene data show CDR1 as SGDLS and CDR2 as YYNGEE. CDR3 DNA sequence: TGTGCCAGCAGCCCCCTTGCTCTAAACTCTGGAAACACCATATATTTT. It specifies CASSPLALNSGNTIYF.

This clone was detected once. The chain links TRBV3-1 (or the pseudogene TRBV3-2) to TRBJ1-3; D not certain. The V gene's germline CDR1 is LGHDT and CDR2 YNNKEL (reference sequence). V lost 2 bases and J lost 0, with 5 bases in between. The CDR3 has 14 amino acids. The CDR3 DNA sequence: TGTGCCAGCAGCCAAATGTGCTCTGGAAACACCATATATTTT. Protein product: CASSQMCSGNTIYF.

The J gene is TRBJ1-1, the V gene TRBV4-3; D gene uncertain. This CDR3 is built from 14 residues. CDR1 LGHNA and CDR2 YSLEER come from the germline V gene. Trimming stripped 0 bases from V and 2 bases from J, with 7 bases between. CDR3 residues: CASSQDHTNTEAFF. CDR3 nucleotide sequence: TGCGCCAGCAGCCAAGATCATACAAACACTGAAGCTTTCTTT.

The J gene is TRBJ2-1, the V gene TRBV6-6; 7 positions agree with TRBD2. Germline CDR1 MNHNY, CDR2 SVGAGI (reference sequence). The CDR3 is made up of 14 amino acids. Unmatched junction bases numbered 7, after V lost 2 bases and J lost 9 bases. The CDR3 reads CASSYLTSVSEQFF. Here the CDR3 DNA reads TGTGCCAGCAGTTACCTAACTAGCGTCAGTGAGCAGTTCTTC.

Details on this clone: The sample carries other DNA sequences with the same CDR3. V is TRBV12-3 or TRBV12-4 and J is TRBJ2-7; D remains unclear. The V gene lost 5 bases and the J gene lost 0 bases, with 2 bases spanning the gap. CDR3 length equals 11 residues. CDR3 sequence: CASSVSYEQYF. As DNA, the CDR3 is TGTGCCAGCAGTGTCTCCTACGAGCAGTACTTC.

In this sample, this clone turned up a few times. This chain connects TRBV6-6 to TRBJ2-7, with D uncertain. Trimming took 6 bases from V and 3 from J, leaving 6 bases between them. The CDR3 loop spans 11 amino acids. Germline loops: CDR1 MNHNY, CDR2 SVGAGI (reference sequence). In DNA form, the CDR3 reads TGTGCCAGCAGACTCCACTACGAGCAGTACTTC. This sequence encodes CASRLHYEQYF.

A single count supports this clone. The sample has other DNA sequences that encode this CDR3 too. The chain links TRBV18 to TRBJ2-2; D is uncertain. The V end lost 0 bases, the J end lost 2 bases, and 1 base lay between the germline ends. The germline CDR1 and CDR2 sequences are KGHSH and LQKENI. The length of the CDR3 is 13 residues. CDR3 in DNA: TGTGCCAGCTCACCACCTAACACCGGGGAGCTGTTTTTT. Residues: CASSPPNTGELFF.

The chain links TRBV19 to TRBJ1-5; 9 nucleotides match TRBD1. Trimming cost V 1 base and J 0 bases; bases outside gene matches: 4. Germline V lookup: CDR1 LNHDA, CDR2 SQIVND (reference sequence). The CDR3 is 17 residues long. The CDR3 coding sequence is TGTGCCAGTAGTATAGGGTCGGGACAGGGTAGCAATCAGCCCCAGCATTTT. Translating it yields CASSIGSGQGSNQPQHF.

The CDR3 coding sequence is TGTGCCAGCAGCCCTCAGGGGGCGAGTGAAAAACTGTTTTTT. This translates into CASSPQGASEKLFF. The genes are TRBV4-2 and TRBJ1-4; 8 positions agree with TRBD1. The CDR3 is 14 residues long. CDR1 is LGHNA, CDR2 YNFKEQ, per germline. V gave up 4 bases and J gave up 7 bases; unmatched junction bases: 5.

The rearrangement links TRBV3-1 (or the pseudogene TRBV3-2) to TRBJ1-6; D perhaps matches TRBD1 (5 bases). Trimming pared 7 bases from V and 10 bases from J, leaving 20 bases between. Germline loops: CDR1 LGHDT, CDR2 YNNKEL (reference sequence). The CDR3 has 15 amino acids. CDR3 sequence: CASNRGGGGYSPLHF. The CDR3 region has the DNA TGTGCCAGCAACCGCGGGGGTGGGGGGTACTCACCCCTCCACTTT.

V is TRBV27 and J is TRBJ2-3; 8 nucleotides agree with TRBD2. The CDR3 contains 16 residues. After removal of 6 bases from V and 9 bases from J, the junction contained 17 bases not matched to a gene. Germline V gene lookup returns CDR1 MNHEY and CDR2 SMNVEV (reference sequence). CDR3 region: CASSLGLAAGGATQYF. The CDR3 DNA reads as TGTGCCAGCAGCCTAGGACTAGCAGCCGGGGGGGCCACGCAGTATTTT.

The rearrangement uses TRBV12-3 or TRBV12-4 and TRBJ1-6, with D tentatively TRBD1 (6 bases). The CDR3 extends over 13 amino acids. The V end was cut by 2 bases, the J end by 8 bases, with 7 bases between. Written as DNA, the CDR3 is TGTGCCAGCAGTTTAAGGGGGGATTCACCCCTCCACTTT. As protein: CASSLRGDSPLHF.

V usage is TRBV3-1 (or the pseudogene TRBV3-2) and J usage is TRBJ2-2; D gene unclear. Germline CDR1 and CDR2: LGHDT and YNNKEL (reference sequence). CDR3 size: 12 residues. Trimming left V 3 bases short and J 6 bases short, with 5 bases between. CDR3 DNA: TGTGCCAGCAGCCAGAAGGCCGGGGAGCTGTTTTTT. Translating gives CASSQKAGELFF.

The rearrangement links TRBV7-9 to TRBJ2-3; 10 nucleotides align to TRBD1. Trimming took 5 bases from V and 3 from J; bases not matched to a gene: 5. The CDR3 contains 15 residues. CDR1 and CDR2 (germline): SEHNR, FQNEAQ (reference sequence). CDR3 nucleotide sequence: TGTGCCAGCAGCGCCGGGACAGGGGTGACAGATACGCAGTATTTT. Encoded protein: CASSAGTGVTDTQYF.

CDR3 region: CASSQGGYIGAFYGYTF. The CDR3 DNA sequence: TGTGCCAGCAGCCAAGGAGGGTACATTGGGGCTTTCTATGGCTACACCTTC. The rearrangement joins TRBV4-2 to TRBJ1-2; perhaps TRBD1 as D (5 bases). The CDR3 length is 17 residues. V lost 1 base and J 4 bases, leaving 19 bases between the germline ends. The germline V gene encodes CDR1 LGHNA and CDR2 YNFKEQ.

The J gene is TRBJ1-1, the V gene TRBV6-5; tentative D call: TRBD1 (5 bases). The germline V gene encodes CDR1 MNHEY and CDR2 SVGAGI. The CDR3 is 15 residues long. Trimming took off 5 bases at V and 4 bases at J, with 17 bases between the two ends. This CDR3 reads CASSLGTPDLTEAFF. DNA of the CDR3: TGTGCCAGCAGTCTCGGGACGCCCGATCTCACTGAAGCTTTCTTT.

V is TRBV21-1 and J is TRBJ2-7; the table gives TRBD1 as D, unverified against the DNA. TRBV21-1 is reported as a pseudogene. The CDR3 sequence is 13 residues long. Here the CDR3 DNA reads TGTGCCAGCAGGTATACAGGGGTCCACGAGCAGTACTTC. Its translation is CASRYTGVHEQYF.

This chain uses TRBV4-1 with TRBJ2-1; D is tentatively TRBD1 or TRBD2 (5 bases each). Germline V gene data show CDR1 as MGHRA and CDR2 as YSYEKL. The CDR3 totals 15 residues. V gave up 1 base and J gave up 8 bases, with 15 bases separating them. This CDR3 is CASSQGGLGGDEQFF. The CDR3 DNA reads as TGCGCCAGCAGCCAAGGGGGGTTAGGCGGCGATGAGCAGTTCTTC.

V gene TRBV6-5 combines with J gene TRBJ2-2; D call uncertain. V was clipped by 6 bases and J by 0 bases, with 8 bases between them. The CDR3 consists of 14 residues. Germline CDR1 and CDR2: MNHEY and SVGAGI. CDR3 bases: TGTGCCAGCAGCTACATCACGAACACCGGGGAGCTGTTTTTT. Protein product: CASSYITNTGELFF.